Sequencing of this TCR beta chain was carried out in a study of post-analysis software for immune sequencing data. The CDR3 covers 13 residues. Germline lookup yields CDR1 DFQATT and CDR2 SNEGSKA (reference sequence). With 3 bases removed from V and 2 bases from J, the gap between germline ends came to 10 bases. As regards this clonotype: Its antigen remains unidentified.

General study findings and limits: The study found TRBV5-6, TRBV5-1 and TRBV20-1 among a few TRBV segments more frequent in patients than controls.

Presence of unique molecular identifiers characterized the TCR beta cDNA libraries. One entry per CDR3 protein, called by TCRdb with MiXCR from the PCR reads. In the table there are about 620,000 distinct CDR3 sequences, about 40% of which are singletons. The receptor comes from a girl aged 5-17 years with multiple sclerosis. The V and J genes are TRBV20-1 and TRBJ1-2; a possible D gene is TRBD1 (6 bases). Sample: blood. CDR3 region: CSARAGTNYGYTF. For the CDR3, the DNA is TGCAGTGCTAGGGCGGGGACAAACTATGGCTACACCTTC.